This TCR beta chain was recorded in a study of vaccination effects on CD4 cells after COVID-19. Study context: Participants were given two doses of BNT162b2 or mRNA-1273 vaccine.

ViraFEST expansion of antigen-specific CD4+ T cells with viral peptide pools preceded sequencing. Investigators separated out CD4+ T cells once around 11 days of culture had passed. All vaccine recipients tested negative for nucleocapsid antibodies and had never contracted SARS-CoV-2 infection. Supplemented with around 9.6 IU/ml IL-2 and approximately 10 ug/ml peptides, around 2 million PBMC per well were kept in culture. A half-medium replacement with IL-2 medium was carried out on days 3 and 7. To note about this clone: Antigen specificity is unknown.

TCRdb keeps only in-frame clones here, not all; method: immunoSEQ multiplex PCR. This sample has approximately 87,000 clones, with roughly 74% found just once. The sample in question was CD4+ T cells from PBMCs cultured with HCoV-229E spike peptides, obtained before COVID-19 vaccination. The origin of this receptor is a human donor who received a COVID-19 vaccine.

Written as DNA, the CDR3 is TGTGCCAGCAGTTTACGGGGGGGCGTCACCGGGGAGCTGTTTTTT. Translation gives CASSLRGGVTGELFF. The rearrangement joins TRBV28 to TRBJ2-2; 8 positions match TRBD2. Germline values: CDR1 MDHEN, CDR2 SYDVKM. V lost 2 bases to trimming and J lost 4 bases; unmatched junction nucleotides: 3. CDR3 length equals 15 residues.